What follows is one TCR beta chain and its context. CDR1 DFQATT and CDR2 SNEGSKA come from the germline V gene (reference sequence). This CDR3 spans 15 amino acids. The ends were cut back, 6 bases at V and 5 bases at J, with 22 bases in the middle. These data come from a study of CD8 T cells in Susac syndrome. The RNA input was roughly 0.45 to 1 ug, and it was reverse transcribed with random hexamers. Coverage of TCR beta CDR3 amplification by immunoSEQ multiplex PCR extended to 54 Vbeta and 13 Jbeta. TCRdb called the immunoSEQ multiplex PCR reads again in MiXCR, with one record for every CDR3 protein. Here the sample spans 150,000 to 200,000 distinct CDR3 sequences, around 94% being singletons.

The chain couples TRBV20-1 to TRBJ1-2; D call uncertain. Sequenced: CD4+ T cells from PBMCs. This receptor was taken from a human donor in good health. This CDR3 is CSAQKGLPIWYGYTF. The CDR3 DNA reads TGCAGTGCCCAAAAGGGATTACCTATATGGTATGGCTACACCTTC.